The 18 T cell receptor beta chains listed next were all sequenced from one sample in a study of blood T cell repertoires in COVID-19. The table came from immunoSEQ multiplex PCR; TCRdb's copy has only in-frame clones and leaves some out. This table holds roughly 60,000 clones, approximately 75% found once. What was sequenced was peripheral blood. The receptor set was obtained from a man aged 80 or over with acute or convalescent COVID-19.

Only one count was recorded for this clone. The V call is TRBV4-1, the J call TRBJ2-3; 9 bases fit TRBD2. The germline CDR1 and CDR2 sequences are MGHRA and YSYEKL. Trimming removed 2 bases from V and 4 bases from J; junction bases left unmatched: 13. The CDR3 sequence is 18 residues long. The CDR3 sequence is CASSQPPTGTSFPDTQYF. The CDR3 nucleotides read TGCGCCAGCAGCCAACCCCCGACCGGGACTAGCTTCCCAGATACGCAGTATTTT.

The V and J genes are TRBV18 and TRBJ1-6, with D perhaps matching TRBD1 (6 bases). The CDR3 loop spans 16 amino acids. Germline V gives CDR1 KGHSH, CDR2 LQKENI. V shed 0 bases and J shed 10 bases, with 16 bases lying between them. The CDR3 DNA is TGTGCCAGCTCACCACCGGCGGGGGACGGGGGCTCACCCCTCCACTTT. Encoded protein: CASSPPAGDGGSPLHF.

The V call is TRBV7-8, the J call TRBJ2-1, with 9 bases fitting TRBD2. CDR3 size: 14 residues. Trimming at V came to 5 bases and at J to 11 bases, leaving 10 bases not matched to a gene. Per the germline V gene, CDR1 is SGHVS and CDR2 is FQNEAQ. Here the CDR3 DNA reads TGTGCCAGCAGCCCCTCACGGGGGACTAGCAAGCAGTTCTTC. The encoded protein is CASSPSRGTSKQFF.

The chain has TRBV14 and TRBJ1-2, with unresolved D. The V end lost 2 bases, the J end lost 5 bases, and 15 bases lay between the germline ends. The CDR3 is made up of 15 amino acids. Germline V gene sequence: CDR1 SGHDN, CDR2 FVKESK. The CDR3, as DNA: TGTGCCAGCAGCCAAAACGTTGGAGCGCTTTATGGCTACACCTTC. Translation: CASSQNVGALYGYTF.

The CDR3, as DNA: TGTGCCAGCAGCTCGACAGAGGATCAGCCCCAGCATTTT. It translates to CASSSTEDQPQHF. This chain uses TRBV13 with TRBJ1-5; a possible D gene is TRBD1 (5 bases). The CDR3 loop spans 13 amino acids. Trimming shortened V by 4 bases and J by 5 bases, and 9 bases separated the two germline ends. Looked up from germline, CDR1 is PRHDT and CDR2 is FYEKMQ (reference sequence). Full variable domain (missing parts from reference TRBV13 and TRBJ1-5): AAGVIQSPRHLIKEKRETATLKCYPIPRHDTVYWYQQGPGQDPQFLISFYEKMQSDKGSIPDRFSAQQFSDYHSELNMSSLELGDSALYFCASSSTEDQPQHFGDGTRLSIL.

This clone appeared a few times. The CDR3 protein is CASRPFGTQETQYF. In nucleotides, the CDR3 is TGTGCCAGCAGACCGTTTGGGACACAAGAGACCCAGTACTTC. This chain joins TRBV28 and TRBJ2-5, with TRBD1 as a possible D gene (6 bases). The CDR3 runs 14 residues. The germline V and J ends were trimmed by 6 bases and 2 bases, with 13 bases remaining between them. Germline V CDR1 and CDR2: MDHEN, SYDVKM.

DNA of the CDR3: TGTGCCAGTGCCCAGGGTTCGAGGAATTCACCCCTCCACTTT. Residues: CASAQGSRNSPLHF. The V and J genes are TRBV19 and TRBJ1-6; D is perhaps TRBD1 (5 bases). Germline V gives CDR1 LNHDA, CDR2 SQIVND (reference sequence). There are 14 residues in the CDR3. Trimming shortened V by 8 bases and J by 7 bases, and 15 bases separated the two germline ends.

This chain connects TRBV2 to TRBJ2-4; 9 positions agree with TRBD2. The germline V gene encodes CDR1 SNHLY and CDR2 FYNNEI. The CDR3 covers 16 residues. Losses at the gene ends were 2 bases for V and 8 bases for J; bases not matched to a gene: 10. The CDR3 spells CASSEFGGGEGYIQYF. The CDR3 bases are TGTGCCAGCAGTGAATTCGGCGGGGGGGAGGGATACATTCAGTACTTC.

The CDR3 region is CASSLRGGETEAFF. The CDR3 region has the DNA TGTGCCAGCAGCCTCAGAGGAGGGGAGACTGAAGCTTTCTTT. The V and J genes are TRBV7-9 and TRBJ1-1; tentative D call: TRBD1 (5 bases). Germline V gives CDR1 SEHNR, CDR2 FQNEAQ (reference sequence). The V end lost 5 bases, the J end lost 5 bases, and 15 bases lay between the germline ends. This CDR3 contains 14 residues.

This clone was seen more than once but under ten times. The chain uses TRBV4-1 and TRBJ2-3; D is perhaps TRBD1 (6 bases). The CDR3 length is 15 residues. The ends were cut back, 4 bases at V and 2 bases at J, with 13 bases in the middle. In germline, CDR1 is MGHRA, CDR2 YSYEKL. CDR3 sequence: CASSLRQALTDTQYF. CDR3 sequence (DNA): TGCGCCAGCAGCCTTCGACAGGCGCTCACAGATACGCAGTATTTT.

This sequence joins TRBV30 and TRBJ2-5; D possibly corresponds to TRBD1 (6 bases). CDR1 is GTSNPN and CDR2 is SVGIG in the germline V gene (reference sequence). The ends were cut back, 4 bases at V and 4 bases at J, with 19 bases in the middle. CDR3 length: 15 residues. Here the CDR3 reads CAWTPFGGRGETQYF. Written as DNA, the CDR3 is TGTGCCTGGACTCCATTCGGCGGCAGGGGAGAGACCCAGTACTTC.

Only a few counts were recorded for this clone. The V gene is TRBV13, the J gene TRBJ2-3, with D possibly matching TRBD2 (7 bases). In germline, CDR1 is PRHDT, CDR2 FYEKMQ (reference sequence). V gave up 3 bases and J gave up 6 bases, with 28 bases separating them. The CDR3 is 19 residues long. In DNA, the CDR3 is TGTGCCAGCAGCTTTTCGCTTGGTGATGCGGGGGCCCTAAGGGATACGCAGTATTTT. The encoded protein is CASSFSLGDAGALRDTQYF.

This clone came up once. The CDR3 loop reads CASSLGSSGMRNTEAFF. Written as DNA, the CDR3 is TGTGCCAGCAGTTTAGGATCGTCAGGGATGAGAAACACTGAAGCTTTCTTT. The genes are TRBV28 and TRBJ1-1; D perhaps matches TRBD1 (5 bases). Germline CDR1 is MDHEN and CDR2 is SYDVKM. V lost 2 bases and J 2 bases, leaving 18 bases between the germline ends. The length of the CDR3 is 17 residues. The full variable domain, rest sourced from reference TRBV28 and TRBJ1-1, is DVKVTQSSRYLVKRTGEKVFLECVQDMDHENMFWYRQDPGLGLRLIYFSYDVKMKEKGDIPEGYSVSREKKERFSLILESASTNQTSMYLCASSLGSSGMRNTEAFFGQGTRLTVV.

This clone has a single count. The rearrangement joins TRBV19 to TRBJ1-6; TRBD1 might be the D (6 bases). Germline V gene data show CDR1 as LNHDA and CDR2 as SQIVND (reference sequence). Deletions cut 5 bases from V and 8 bases from J, with 10 bases between. The CDR3 is made up of 13 amino acids. The CDR3 is CASSRQVDSPLHF. The CDR3 bases are TGTGCCAGTAGTCGACAGGTAGATTCACCCCTCCACTTT.

The chain couples TRBV19 to TRBJ1-5, with 11 bases aligning to TRBD1. Looked up from germline, CDR1 is LNHDA and CDR2 is SQIVND (reference sequence). Unmatched junction bases numbered 5, after V lost 10 bases and J lost 6 bases. This CDR3 has 13 amino acids. Here the CDR3 DNA reads TGTGCCACCGGACAGGGGGCGGGTCAGCCCCAGCATTTT. Translated: CATGQGAGQPQHF.

The CDR3 protein is CATSDPTDGYTF. In DNA, the CDR3 is TGTGCCACCAGTGATCCGACAGATGGCTACACCTTC. V and J are TRBV24-1 and TRBJ1-2, with D possibly being TRBD1 (5 bases). Germline V CDR1 and CDR2: KGHDR, SFDVKD. The CDR3 totals 12 residues. Trimming took off 3 bases at V and 6 bases at J, with 7 bases between the two ends.

The chain employs TRBV21-1 and TRBJ1-5; the D call in the table, TRBD1, was not verified against the DNA. TRBV21-1 is annotated as a pseudogene. CDR3 length: 14 amino acids. The CDR3 loop is CASSPRGRNQPQHF. The CDR3 region has the DNA TGTGCCAGCAGCCCCAGGGGCCGCAATCAGCCCCAGCATTTT.

The chain employs TRBV4-2 and TRBJ1-4, with no clear D. With 0 bases removed from V and 0 bases from J, the gap between germline ends came to 8 bases. Germline loops: CDR1 LGHNA, CDR2 YNFKEQ. The CDR3 extends over 16 amino acids. The CDR3 is CASSQDTRATNEKLFF. The CDR3 region has the DNA TGTGCCAGCAGCCAAGATACGCGGGCAACTAATGAAAAACTGTTTTTT.